These 25 T cell receptor beta chains were sequenced from one sample in a study of low-dose radiotherapy and immunotherapy resistance in tumors. TRAV and TRBV primers primed cDNA for both TCRalpha and TCRbeta. An approximately 19-cycle PCR with a constant-region primer and V-primer adapter amplified TCRs. One entry per CDR3 protein results from TCRdb running MiXCR on the reads. The repertoire holds 65,000 to 90,000 distinct CDR3 sequences, with over 15% as singletons. The time point here: before trial treatment. The sample consisted of PBMCs, taken before treatment. The receptor set was obtained from a male donor with prostate cancer.

A few counts support this clonotype. This sequence joins TRBV5-1 and TRBJ2-1; 13 bases align to TRBD2. The V segment lost 0 bases and the J segment 10 bases; nucleotides outside the gene matches: 10. The germline V gene has CDR1 SGHRS and CDR2 YFSETQ. The CDR3 is 17 residues long. CDR3 loop: CASSLGLAGGTFREQFF. As DNA, the CDR3 is TGCGCCAGCAGCTTGGGACTAGCGGGGGGCACCTTCAGGGAGCAGTTCTTC.

The V call is TRBV7-9, the J call TRBJ1-2; no firm D call. The CDR3 totals 13 residues. Germline-derived CDR1 and CDR2 are SEHNR and FQNEAQ (reference sequence). With 5 bases removed from V and 6 bases from J, the gap between germline ends came to 13 bases. Written as DNA, the CDR3 is TGTGCCAGCAGCCCGGGCCGGGCGAATGGCTACACCTTC. Translation: CASSPGRANGYTF. Full variable domain (missing parts from reference TRBV7-9 and TRBJ1-2): DTGVSQNPRHKITKRGQNVTFRCDPISEHNRLYWYRQTLGQGPEFLTYFQNEAQLEKSRLLSDRFSAERPKGSFSTLEIQRTEQGDSAMYLCASSPGRANGYTFGSGTRLTVV.

This clonotype came up a few times. With a far larger clone one base away, a read error is the likely cause. The chain links TRBV28 to TRBJ2-1; D gene uncertain. The germline gives CDR1 MDHEN, CDR2 SYDVKM. The CDR3 extends over 11 amino acids. Trimming shortened V by 6 bases and J by 10 bases, and 10 bases separated the two germline ends. CDR3 amino acids: CASSRSYEQFF. The DNA of the CDR3 is TGTGCCAGCAGCCGGTCCTACGAGCAGTTCTTC.

This clonotype showed up many times. V usage is TRBV2 and J usage is TRBJ1-5; D not resolved. The CDR3 loop spans 15 amino acids. Trimming took off 3 bases at V and 0 bases at J, with 9 bases between the two ends. Germline CDR1 is SNHLY and CDR2 is FYNNEI. The CDR3 loop reads CASSDGVTSNQPQHF. The CDR3 DNA is TGTGCCAGCAGTGATGGGGTCACTAGCAATCAGCCCCAGCATTTT.

This clonotype was detected many times. The genes are TRBV12-3 or TRBV12-4 and TRBJ2-3; D is uncertain. V was pared by 1 base and J by 6 bases, with 23 bases between. This CDR3 is 18 amino acids long. This chain's CDR3 is CASSLVPRMAVLPDTQYF. The DNA of the CDR3 is TGTGCCAGCAGTTTAGTCCCGAGGATGGCCGTCCTACCGGATACGCAGTATTTT.

This rearrangement joins TRBV24-1 to TRBJ2-5; D gene ambiguous. The germline V gene has CDR1 KGHDR and CDR2 SFDVKD. This CDR3 is 14 amino acids long. Trimming shortened V by 4 bases and J by 4 bases, and 12 bases separated the two germline ends. The CDR3, as DNA: TGTGCCACCAGTGACTCCGGTGTCCTAGAGACCCAGTACTTC. Encoded protein: CATSDSGVLETQYF.

This clonotype has a count of ten or more. The V and J genes are TRBV29-1 and TRBJ1-2; TRBD1 agrees at 7 bases. V trimming: 0 bases; J trimming: 4 bases; junction bases outside the gene matches: 2. This CDR3 contains 13 residues. Germline CDR1 is SQVTM and CDR2 is ANQGSEA. The CDR3 nucleotides read TGCAGCGTTGAAGAGAGGGACAGCTATGGCTACACCTTC. As protein: CSVEERDSYGYTF.

The chain combines TRBV30 with TRBJ2-2; 9 bases agree with TRBD1. Germline-derived CDR1 and CDR2 are GTSNPN and SVGIG (reference sequence). V was pared by 3 bases and J by 3 bases, with 5 bases of the junction left unmatched. The CDR3 consists of 15 residues. The CDR3 coding sequence is TGTGCCTGGAGCGGGGACAGGGTGGACACCGGGGAGCTGTTTTTT. It translates to CAWSGDRVDTGELFF.

This clonotype was detected ten times or more. The gene calls are TRBV20-1 and TRBJ1-1; TRBD1 might be the D (5 bases). This CDR3 comprises 11 residues. Germline-derived CDR1 and CDR2 are DFQATT and SNEGSKA (reference sequence). Trimming removed 5 bases from V and 10 bases from J, with 14 bases in between. The CDR3 DNA follows: TGCAGTGCTCCGGAGGAGGGGCCAGCTTTCTTT. It codes for CSAPEEGPAFF.

This clonotype was detected many times. V gene TRBV19 combines with J gene TRBJ1-1; maybe TRBD1 (6 bases). This CDR3 region has 16 residues. Germline V gene data show CDR1 as LNHDA and CDR2 as SQIVND (reference sequence). The germline V and J ends were trimmed by 7 bases and 0 bases, with 18 bases remaining between them. As DNA, the CDR3 is TGTGCCAGTATGGGGGCCCGAACCTCTGTGAACACTGAAGCTTTCTTT. Translation: CASMGARTSVNTEAFF. Looking up the rest from reference TRBV19 and TRBJ1-1 gives the full variable domain: DGGITQSPKYLFRKEGQNVTLSCEQNLNHDAMYWYRQDPGQGLRLIYYSQIVNDFQKGDIAEGYSVSREKKESFPLTVTSAQKNPTAFYLCASMGARTSVNTEAFFGQGTRLTVV.

The sample holds a few counts of this clonotype. A much larger clone differs from this one at a single base, so this may be a read error. This chain joins TRBV7-3 and TRBJ2-5; TRBD1 matches at 10 bases. This CDR3 is built from 15 residues. Germline V gene data show CDR1 as SGHTA and CDR2 as FQGTGA. The ends lost 1 base at V and 11 bases at J; junction bases unmatched: 10. As DNA, the CDR3 is TGTGCCAGCAGCTTAATTAGGGACAGGGGCTCTGAGCAGTACTTC. Protein sequence: CASSLIRDRGSEQYF.

This clonotype was picked up many times. The chain joins TRBV5-1 to TRBJ2-2, with D perhaps given as TRBD1 or TRBD2 (5 bases each). The CDR3 loop spans 15 amino acids. Germline CDR1 is SGHRS and CDR2 is YFSETQ. Trimming shortened V by 4 bases and J by 0 bases, and 10 bases separated the two germline ends. DNA of the CDR3: TGCGCCAGCAGCGGGGACCTTGCGAACACCGGGGAGCTGTTTTTT. Residues: CASSGDLANTGELFF.

This clonotype was counted ten times or more. The rearrangement uses TRBV9 and TRBJ1-1; no clear D gene. Germline CDR1 SGDLS, CDR2 YYNGEE. This CDR3 spans 13 amino acids. V was cut by 5 bases and J by 3 bases, with 11 bases left in between. The CDR3 coding sequence is TGTGCCAGCAGTCCCGGACGGTACACTGAAGCTTTCTTT. This translates into CASSPGRYTEAFF.

This clonotype came up many times. The rearrangement links TRBV23-1 to TRBJ2-5; D unresolved. TRBV23-1 is designated an ORF whose function remains uncertain. This CDR3 is built from 16 residues. Trimming took 5 bases from V and 2 from J, leaving 18 bases between them. CDR3 amino acids: CASSTVVGPTQETQYF. The CDR3 coding sequence is TGCGCCAGCAGTACCGTAGTAGGACCTACTCAAGAGACCCAGTACTTC.

This clonotype came up a few times. CDR3 in amino acids: CASRPQGQAAYEQYF. Written as DNA, the CDR3 is TGTGCCAGTAGACCGCAGGGACAGGCAGCCTACGAGCAGTACTTC. The chain has TRBV19 and TRBJ2-7, with TRBD1 matching over 8 bases. CDR3 length: 15 amino acids. Germline V gives CDR1 LNHDA, CDR2 SQIVND (reference sequence). J lost 2 bases, V lost 6 bases, and 9 bases had no gene match.

As for this clonotype: This clone may be a read error of a much larger clone one base away. The chain couples TRBV4-3 to TRBJ2-7; no clear D gene. Germline V CDR1 and CDR2: LGHNA, YSLEER. Trimming took off 0 bases at V and 2 bases at J, with 29 bases between the two ends. This CDR3 comprises 21 residues. CDR3 sequence: CASSQDSSQTGYMGNAYEQYF. CDR3 nucleotide sequence: TGCGCCAGCAGCCAAGATTCATCCCAGACCGGGTATATGGGAAATGCCTACGAGCAGTACTTC.

The chain recombines TRBV6-2 or TRBV6-3 with TRBJ2-7, with unresolved D. Per germline, CDR1 MNHEY and CDR2 SVGEGT. CDR3 length: 15 residues. V lost 5 bases and J lost 3, with 17 bases in between. CDR3 DNA sequence: TGTGCCAGCAGTAGCCCCACTCTAGGGAACTACGAGCAGTACTTC. Protein sequence: CASSSPTLGNYEQYF.

This clonotype showed up many times. This chain joins TRBV14 and TRBJ1-6; no reliable D call. Germline V CDR1 and CDR2: SGHDN, FVKESK. The length of the CDR3 is 16 residues. The V gene lost 4 bases and the J gene lost 8 bases, with 18 bases spanning the gap. The CDR3 DNA is TGTGCCAGCAGCCTCCGACTTGGGAGCGGTTATTCACCCCTCCACTTT. Translated, it gives CASSLRLGSGYSPLHF.

Ten or more counts support this clonotype. V gene TRBV20-1 combines with J gene TRBJ2-1, with 13 bases that match TRBD2. Germline CDR1 DFQATT, CDR2 SNEGSKA (reference sequence). J was trimmed by 9 bases and V by 0 bases; bases with no gene match: 8. This CDR3 region has 16 residues. The CDR3 sequence is CSARDGGLAGVAEQFF. The DNA for the CDR3 is TGCAGTGCTAGAGACGGTGGACTAGCGGGAGTCGCTGAGCAGTTCTTC.

This clonotype was seen repeatedly, ten times or more. The CDR3 spells CATSHRGTDTQYF. The DNA for the CDR3 is TGTGCCACCAGTCACAGGGGTACAGATACGCAGTATTTT. This chain connects TRBV24-1 to TRBJ2-3; 7 bases align to TRBD1. This CDR3 has 13 amino acids. Germline values: CDR1 KGHDR, CDR2 SFDVKD. J was trimmed by 3 bases and V by 6 bases; bases with no gene match: 2.

This clonotype was recorded at least ten times. The chain has TRBV5-5 and TRBJ1-3; 8 bases are shared with TRBD1. Germline CDR1 and CDR2: SGHKS and YYEKEE (reference sequence). The CDR3 has 21 amino acids. The junction had 21 bases not matched to a gene; V was cut back by 0 bases and J by 4 bases. The CDR3 is CASSLDTLPSRGRGPGNTIYF. The CDR3 DNA follows: TGTGCCAGCAGCTTGGACACGCTACCGTCCCGCGGCAGGGGGCCAGGAAACACCATATATTTT.

This clonotype has at least ten counts. The chain is built from TRBV12-3 or TRBV12-4 and TRBJ2-1, with D possibly matching TRBD2 (5 bases). This CDR3 has 16 residues. Trimming took 3 bases from V and 0 from J, leaving 12 bases between them. The CDR3 loop is CASSFANRGSYNEQFF. The CDR3 coding sequence is TGTGCCAGCAGTTTTGCCAACCGGGGCTCCTACAATGAGCAGTTCTTC.

The sample holds many counts of this clonotype. The chain joins TRBV19 to TRBJ2-2, with 8 positions matching TRBD2. V lost 7 bases to trimming and J lost 4 bases; unmatched junction nucleotides: 5. This CDR3 has 14 residues. In germline, CDR1 is LNHDA, CDR2 SQIVND (reference sequence). The CDR3 loop is CASISGGSTGELFF. CDR3 nucleotide sequence: TGTGCCAGTATTTCGGGGGGGTCCACCGGGGAGCTGTTTTTT.

There are many counts of this clonotype. The V call is TRBV20-1, the J call TRBJ2-7; D is possibly TRBD1 (5 bases). V was trimmed by 2 bases and J by 4 bases, leaving 9 bases between them. The CDR3 runs to 12 residues. Germline V gives CDR1 DFQATT, CDR2 SNEGSKA (reference sequence). CDR3 bases: TGCAGTGCTAGAAAAAGACAGTACGAGCAGTACTTC. Translation: CSARKRQYEQYF.

This clonotype occurred many times. The chain couples TRBV5-6 to TRBJ2-7; possible D gene TRBD2, 6 bases. Germline CDR1 SGHDT, CDR2 YYEEEE. Deletions cut 2 bases from V and 3 bases from J, with 9 bases between. CDR3 length: 13 amino acids. The CDR3 nucleotides are TGTGCCAGCAGCTTCGGACTAATCTACGAGCAGTACTTC. Protein product: CASSFGLIYEQYF.